These T cell receptor beta chains were read from a single sample in a study of T cell responses to AZD1222 COVID-19 vaccine. Method: immunoSEQ multiplex PCR; TCRdb's copy keeps in-frame clones and lacks some. In the table there are approximately 190,000 clones, approximately 90% of which are singletons. The sequencing here drew on peripheral blood, taken on day 0 of AZD1222 vaccination. The receptors derive from an adult in good health. CDR3s include the opening cysteine and the closing phenylalanine or tryptophan. D genes are given only for firm matches. Expanded clones are given a class, and other clones once, few, many or no size at all.

V gene: TRBV27; clone size: NA; J gene: TRBJ2-1; D gene: TRBD2; CDR3 protein: CASSPLLAGGGNEQFF; CDR3 DNA: TGTGCCAGCAGTCCCCTTCTAGCGGGAGGGGGGAATGAGCAGTTCTTC
V gene: TRBV7-8; clone size: NA; J gene: TRBJ2-7; D gene: NA; CDR3 protein: CASSLGDLLYEQYF; CDR3 DNA: TGTGCCAGCAGCTTAGGGGATTTATTATACGAGCAGTACTTC
V gene: TRBV5-5; clone size: NA; J gene: TRBJ2-7; D gene: NA; CDR3 protein: CASSQTAGLKYEQYF; CDR3 DNA: TGTGCCAGCAGCCAAACCGCCGGACTAAAATACGAGCAGTACTTC
V gene: TRBV19; clone size: NA; J gene: TRBJ1-2; D gene: NA; CDR3 protein: CASSIGGVEGYGYTF; CDR3 DNA: TGTGCCAGTAGTATTGGCGGGGTTGAGGGCTATGGCTACACCTTC
V gene: TRBV10-3; clone size: NA; J gene: TRBJ2-3; D gene: TRBD1; CDR3 protein: CATQTRQGRRADTQYF; CDR3 DNA: TGTGCCACCCAAACCCGACAGGGCCGTCGCGCAGATACGCAGTATTTT
V gene: TRBV11-3; clone size: NA; J gene: TRBJ2-2; D gene: TRBD2; CDR3 protein: CASSLASGSYTGELFF; CDR3 DNA: TGTGCCAGCAGCTTAGCTAGCGGGTCTTACACCGGGGAGCTGTTTTTT
V gene: TRBV18; clone size: NA; J gene: TRBJ1-1; D gene: NA; CDR3 protein: CASSLGPMNTEAFF; CDR3 DNA: TGTGCCAGCTCCCTCGGGCCCATGAACACTGAAGCTTTCTTT
V gene: TRBV12-5; clone size: NA; J gene: TRBJ2-7; D gene: TRBD2; CDR3 protein: CASGYSGVIYEQYF; CDR3 DNA: TGTGCTAGTGGCTATAGCGGGGTTATCTACGAGCAGTACTTC
V gene: TRBV15; clone size: few; J gene: TRBJ1-1; D gene: NA; CDR3 protein: CATSRDTGEAFF; CDR3 DNA: TGTGCCACCAGCAGAGACACAGGGGAAGCTTTCTTT
V gene: TRBV7-2; clone size: NA; J gene: TRBJ2-7; D gene: TRBD2; CDR3 protein: CASSAGLAGGVLYEQYF; CDR3 DNA: TGTGCCAGCAGCGCTGGACTAGCGGGAGGAGTTCTGTACGAGCAGTACTTC
V gene: TRBV19; clone size: NA; J gene: TRBJ2-5; D gene: TRBD1; CDR3 protein: CASSDSRDRGKETQYF; CDR3 DNA: TGTGCCAGTAGTGATAGCCGGGACAGGGGAAAAGAGACCCAGTACTTC
V gene: TRBV7-3; clone size: NA; J gene: TRBJ1-2; D gene: NA; CDR3 protein: CASSLSGREGYTF; CDR3 DNA: TGTGCCAGCAGCTTGAGTGGGAGGGAAGGCTACACCTTC
V gene: TRBV19; clone size: NA; J gene: TRBJ2-3; D gene: NA; CDR3 protein: CASNSGLLTDTQYF; CDR3 DNA: TGTGCCAGTAATTCGGGTCTTCTAACAGATACGCAGTATTTT